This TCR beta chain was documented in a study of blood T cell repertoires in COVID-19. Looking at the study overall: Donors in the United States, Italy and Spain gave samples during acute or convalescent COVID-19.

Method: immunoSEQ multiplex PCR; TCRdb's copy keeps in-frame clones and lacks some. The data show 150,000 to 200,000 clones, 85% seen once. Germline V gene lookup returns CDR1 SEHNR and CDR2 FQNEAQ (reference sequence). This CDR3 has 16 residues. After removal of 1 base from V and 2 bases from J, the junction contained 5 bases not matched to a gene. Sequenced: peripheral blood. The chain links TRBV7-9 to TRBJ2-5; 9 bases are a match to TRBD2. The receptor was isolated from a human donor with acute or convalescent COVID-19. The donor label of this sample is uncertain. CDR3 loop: CASSLGGRGTQETQYF. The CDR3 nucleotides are TGTGCCAGCAGCTTAGGCGGGAGGGGTACTCAAGAGACCCAGTACTTC.